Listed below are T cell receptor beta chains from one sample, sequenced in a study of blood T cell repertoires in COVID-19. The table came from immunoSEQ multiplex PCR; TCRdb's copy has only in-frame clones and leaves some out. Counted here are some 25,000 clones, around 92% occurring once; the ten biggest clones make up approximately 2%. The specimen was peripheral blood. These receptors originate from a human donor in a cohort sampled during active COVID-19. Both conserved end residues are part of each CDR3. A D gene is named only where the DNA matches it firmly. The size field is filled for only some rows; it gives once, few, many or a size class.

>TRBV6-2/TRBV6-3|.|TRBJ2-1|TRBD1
CASSHGGQAYNEQFF
TGTGCCAGCAGCCACGGGGGACAGGCTTACAATGAGCAGTTCTTC
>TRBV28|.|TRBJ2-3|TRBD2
CASTHQGLAGGRADTQYF
TGTGCCAGCACTCACCAGGGACTAGCGGGGGGGCGGGCCGATACGCAGTATTTT
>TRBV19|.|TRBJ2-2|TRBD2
CASSMLAGEGELFF
TGTGCCAGTAGTATGCTAGCGGGAGAGGGGGAGCTGTTTTTT
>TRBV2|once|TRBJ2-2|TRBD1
CASSESPRTGAGELFF
TGTGCCAGCAGTGAGAGCCCACGGACAGGGGCGGGGGAGCTGTTTTTT
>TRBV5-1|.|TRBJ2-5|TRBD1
CASRAGDSQETQYF
TGCGCCAGCAGAGCCGGGGACAGCCAAGAGACCCAGTACTTC
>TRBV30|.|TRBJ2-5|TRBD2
CAWSVLAGAGAQYF
TGTGCCTGGAGTGTACTAGCGGGGGCAGGGGCCCAGTACTTC
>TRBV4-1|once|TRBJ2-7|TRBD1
CASSQGAGTGGVEQYF
TGCGCCAGCAGCCAAGGGGCCGGGACAGGGGGCGTTGAGCAGTACTTC
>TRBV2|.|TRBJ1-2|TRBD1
CASSAARTGSYGYTF
TGTGCCAGCAGTGCCGCCCGGACAGGTTCCTATGGCTACACCTTC
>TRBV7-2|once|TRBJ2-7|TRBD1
CASSSGGTGAYEQYF
TGTGCCAGCAGCTCAGGGGGGACAGGGGCCTACGAGCAGTACTTC
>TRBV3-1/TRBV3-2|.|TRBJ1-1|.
CASSQVQGNTEAFF
TGTGCCAGCAGCCAGGTACAGGGGAACACTGAAGCTTTCTTT
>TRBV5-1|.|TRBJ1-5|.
CASSQQGDQPQHF
TGCGCCAGCAGTCAACAGGGTGACCAGCCCCAGCATTTT
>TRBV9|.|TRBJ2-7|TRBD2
CASSVDGREGFYEQYF
TGTGCCAGCAGCGTAGACGGCCGGGAGGGCTTCTACGAGCAGTACTTC
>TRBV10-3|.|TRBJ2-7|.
CAISEWAGVAYEQYF
TGTGCCATCAGTGAGTGGGCAGGGGTTGCATACGAGCAGTACTTC
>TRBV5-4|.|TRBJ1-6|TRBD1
CASSGTGDNSPLHF
TGTGCCAGCAGCGGTACAGGGGATAATTCACCCCTCCACTTT
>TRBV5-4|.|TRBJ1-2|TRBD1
CASSQGQGVNYGYTF
TGTGCCAGCAGCCAAGGACAGGGCGTTAACTATGGCTACACCTTC
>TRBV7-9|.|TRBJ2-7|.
CASSGDKAGKQYF
TGTGCCAGCAGCGGGGACAAGGCCGGAAAGCAGTACTTC
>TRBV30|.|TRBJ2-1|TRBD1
CAWTMTRTGNSYNEQFF
TGTGCCTGGACAATGACGAGGACAGGGAACTCCTACAATGAGCAGTTCTTC
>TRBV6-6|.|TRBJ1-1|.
CASSDRERSTEAFF
TGTGCCAGCAGCGACCGGGAAAGATCCACTGAAGCTTTCTTT